This T cell receptor (beta chain) was captured in a study of blood T cell repertoires in COVID-19 (dated by TCRdb to about 2020). With respect to the entire study: The collaborator samples originated in the United States, Italy and Spain and spanned the acute and convalescent phases of COVID-19. The material from the prospective study consisted of cDNA or gDNA derived from T cells, B-cell-depleted T cells, or PBMCs. The dataset comprised deeply sampled blood TCRbeta repertoires from subjects exposed to, actively infected with, or recovered from COVID-19. A freely available public database, intended as a resource for researchers studying the immune response to SARS-CoV-2, is where the repertoires were released. The samples were drawn from two sources: the first 160 participants of the ongoing ImmuneRACE study, and about 1,300 subjects contributed by 6 global collaborators. Nearly every sample came with metadata listing a de-identified subject ID, COVID-19 status, age in years and sex. Where available, HLA class I and class II types were taken from metadata supplied by the sample provider and were not determined by assay-based typing.

Each collaborating institution followed its own protocols to collect whole blood in K2EDTA tubes. For TCRbeta analysis, collaborators shipped samples in one of three forms: frozen whole blood, isolated PBMCs, or DNA extracted from either of those sample types. The immunoSEQ Assay, a bias-controlled multiplex PCR, was used to amplify TCRbeta CDR3 regions from genomic DNA. The study's own analysis went as follows. The number of nucleated cells in each sample was estimated by amplification of reference gene primers within the assay. Sequence reads were collapsed and filtered to measure the absolute abundance of every unique TCRbeta CDR3 rearrangement. For each sample, productive Simpson clonality was calculated as the square root of Simpson's diversity index over productive rearrangements. TCRdb took over this immuneACCESS table, retaining in-frame rearrangements with V and J assigned. Such tables are incomplete; in checked studies, under half of the missing clones stem from an unresolved V gene, and the remainder is unexplained. The DNA was the basis for D and trimming; V, J and clone size are from that table. This sample comprises around 40,000 clones, 89% of them detected only once. Together, the top ten hold 20% to 25% of the sample.

Comments on this clone: This receptor's antigen is unknown. The input lacks base qualities; no much larger clone sits a single base away.

Its CDR3 holds 17 amino acids, cysteine through phenylalanine. Of the read, only the CDR3 DNA is kept; its 51 bases are in frame from base 1. Compared with germline, V lacks 2 bases and J lacks 8 bases; bases without a gene match: 11. In the germline V gene, CDR1 corresponds to MNHEY and CDR2 to SVGEGT. The full study reports these points: The amount of clinical and demographic metadata varied by source and participant and was provided uncurated.

The TCR comes from a man aged 50 to 59 with active COVID-19. The V and J genes are TRBV6-2 or TRBV6-3 and TRBJ2-1; 11 bases in the middle match TRBD2. Sequenced input: peripheral blood. The CDR3 reads as follows: CASSYPLAGVLVDEQFF. The sequenced DNA: TGTGCCAGCAGTTACCCACTAGCGGGAGTCCTCGTGGATGAGCAGTTCTTC.